This TCR beta chain was sequenced in a study of vaccination effects on CD4 cells after COVID-19. Study information: Participants were vaccinated with two doses of either the BNT162b2 or mRNA-1273 vaccine.

Using immunoSEQ multiplex PCR, the repertoire was profiled, and TCRdb retains in-frame clones only, with some absent. The table has approximately 44,000 clones, around 77% seen once. Study-wide findings and caveats: Long after vaccination, the clones induced by infection and by vaccine shrank markedly in size.

Antigen-specific CD4+ T cell clonotypes were called by their expansion after viral peptide-pool culture in ViraFEST. Researchers isolated CD4+ T cells once 9 to 11 days of culture had elapsed. According to the study, vaccine recipients showed no prior SARS-CoV-2 infection and negative nucleocapsid antibodies. Wells of roughly 2.1 million PBMC each were grown with about 9.5 IU/ml IL-2 and about 9.6 ug/ml peptides. Half-medium replacement with IL-2 medium occurred on days 3 and 7. About this clone itself: Its antigen is still unknown.

Germline-derived CDR1 and CDR2 are SEHNR and FQNEAQ (reference sequence). This CDR3 is 14 amino acids long. J gave up 6 bases and V 5 bases, and 7 bases lay outside the gene matches. The rearrangement links TRBV7-9 to TRBJ1-5; 7 bases are shared with TRBD1. The sample here was CD4+ T cells from PBMCs cultured with HCoV-NL63 spike peptides, taken before COVID-19 vaccination. The clonotype originates from a human donor who received a COVID-19 vaccine. This CDR3 reads CASSARDSLQPQHF. In DNA, the CDR3 is TGTGCCAGCAGCGCCCGGGACAGCCTTCAGCCCCAGCATTTT.